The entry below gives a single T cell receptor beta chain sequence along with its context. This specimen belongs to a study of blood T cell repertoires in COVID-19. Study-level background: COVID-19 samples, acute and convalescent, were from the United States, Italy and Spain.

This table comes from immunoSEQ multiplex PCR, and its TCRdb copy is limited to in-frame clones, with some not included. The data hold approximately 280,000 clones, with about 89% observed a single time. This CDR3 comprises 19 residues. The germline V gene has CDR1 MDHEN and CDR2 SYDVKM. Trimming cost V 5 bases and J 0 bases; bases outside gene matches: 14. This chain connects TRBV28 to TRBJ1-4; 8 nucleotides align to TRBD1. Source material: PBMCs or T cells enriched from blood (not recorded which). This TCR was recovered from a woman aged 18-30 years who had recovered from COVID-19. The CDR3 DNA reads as TGTGCCAGCAGTAGTCTGAGGGTCAGGGGGCACCCAACTAATGAAAAACTGTTTTTT. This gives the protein CASSSLRVRGHPTNEKLFF.